The present TCR beta chain was sequenced within a study of blood T cell repertoires in COVID-19 (dated by TCRdb to 2018 to 2021). Regarding the complete study: The collaborator samples originated in the United States, Italy and Spain and spanned the acute and convalescent phases of COVID-19. The prospective study material was composed of cDNA or gDNA derived from T cells, B-cell-depleted T cells, or PBMCs. The dataset comprised deeply sampled blood TCRbeta repertoires from subjects exposed to, actively infected with, or recovered from COVID-19. The repertoires were released in a freely available public database intended as a resource for research on the immune response to SARS-CoV-2. The samples were drawn from the first 160 participants of the ongoing ImmuneRACE study and from 1,200 or so subjects provided by 6 global collaborators. Sample metadata almost always included a de-identified subject ID, COVID-19 status, age in years and sex. HLA class I and class II types, where available, came from metadata supplied by the sample provider rather than from assay-based typing. Results the study describes overall, beyond this receptor: The quantity of clinical and demographic metadata differed by source and by participant and was supplied without curation.

Between the V and J ends, shortened by 0 bases and 0 bases respectively, the junction contains 12 bases. The CDR3 sequence holds 17 residues, the cysteine and phenylalanine included. Only CDR3 DNA remains: 51 bases, in frame from the first base. Sequences LGHNA (CDR1) and YSLEER (CDR2) are obtained from the germline V gene. The immunoSEQ Assay, a bias-controlled multiplex PCR, was used to amplify TCRbeta CDR3 regions from genomic DNA. On the study's bioinformatics: Nucleated cell counts per sample were estimated from amplification of reference gene primers within the assay. Sequence reads were collapsed and filtered to measure the absolute abundance of every unique TCRbeta CDR3 rearrangement. For each sample, productive Simpson clonality was calculated by taking the square root of Simpson's diversity index across productive rearrangements. TCRdb retrieved this table from immuneACCESS and kept in-frame rearrangements only. Not all clones are present; in checked studies, unresolved V genes account for under half, and no reason is known for the remainder. Clone size and V and J calls were adopted from that table, with D and trimming inferred from the DNA. The sample table holds around 150,000 clones, of which approximately 86% were seen once. The top ten hold 2.5% to 4% of the sample.

Turning to this clone: The antigen this receptor binds is unknown. There are no base qualities to consult, and no much larger clone falls within one base.

Collaborating institutions collected whole blood in K2EDTA tubes following their own protocols. Collaborator samples were shipped for TCRbeta analysis as frozen whole blood, isolated PBMCs, or DNA extracted from either sample type. The sequence was collected from a man in his 70s with acute or convalescent COVID-19. Sequencing input: peripheral blood. The sequence is built from TRBV4-3 and TRBJ1-3, with the D gene not confidently named. The CDR3 has the sequence CASSQEPPGSSGNTIYF. The nucleotide sequence reads as follows: TGCGCCAGCAGCCAAGAGCCCCCAGGCAGCTCTGGAAACACCATATATTTT.